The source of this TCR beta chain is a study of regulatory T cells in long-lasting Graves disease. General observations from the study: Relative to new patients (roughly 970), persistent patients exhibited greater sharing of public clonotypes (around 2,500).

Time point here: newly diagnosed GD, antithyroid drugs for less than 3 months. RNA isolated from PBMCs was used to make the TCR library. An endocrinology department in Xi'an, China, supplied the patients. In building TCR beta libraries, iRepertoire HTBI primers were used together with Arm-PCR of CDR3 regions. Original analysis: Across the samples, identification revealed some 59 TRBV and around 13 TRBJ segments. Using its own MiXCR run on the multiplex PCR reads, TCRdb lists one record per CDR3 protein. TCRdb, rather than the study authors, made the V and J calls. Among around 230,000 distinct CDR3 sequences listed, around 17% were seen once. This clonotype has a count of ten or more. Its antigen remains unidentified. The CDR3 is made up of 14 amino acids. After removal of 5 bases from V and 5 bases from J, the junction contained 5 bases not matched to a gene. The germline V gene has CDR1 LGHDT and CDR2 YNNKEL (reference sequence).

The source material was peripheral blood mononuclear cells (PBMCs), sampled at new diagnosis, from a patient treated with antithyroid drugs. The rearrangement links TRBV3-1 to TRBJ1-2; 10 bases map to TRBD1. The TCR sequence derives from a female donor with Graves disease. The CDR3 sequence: CASSERGQGYGYTF. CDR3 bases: TGTGCCAGCAGCGAACGGGGACAGGGGTATGGCTACACCTTC.